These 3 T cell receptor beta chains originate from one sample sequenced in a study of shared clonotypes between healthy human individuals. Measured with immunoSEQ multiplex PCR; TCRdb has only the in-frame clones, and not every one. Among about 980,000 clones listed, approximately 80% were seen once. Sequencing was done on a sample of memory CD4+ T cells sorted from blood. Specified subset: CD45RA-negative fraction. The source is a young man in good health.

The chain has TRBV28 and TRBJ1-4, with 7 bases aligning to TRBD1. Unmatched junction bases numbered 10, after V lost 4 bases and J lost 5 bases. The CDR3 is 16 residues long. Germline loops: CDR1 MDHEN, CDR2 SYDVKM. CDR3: CASSSGHRGKNEKLFF. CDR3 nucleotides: TGTGCCAGCAGTTCAGGGCACAGGGGTAAAAATGAAAAACTGTTTTTT.

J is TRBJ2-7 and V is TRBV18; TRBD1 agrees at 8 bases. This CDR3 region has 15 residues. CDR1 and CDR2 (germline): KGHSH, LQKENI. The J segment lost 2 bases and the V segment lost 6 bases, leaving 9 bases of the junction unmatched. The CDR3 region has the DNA TGTGCCAGCTCGCTTTCGCCGGACAGGGCCTACGAGCAGTACTTC. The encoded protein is CASSLSPDRAYEQYF.

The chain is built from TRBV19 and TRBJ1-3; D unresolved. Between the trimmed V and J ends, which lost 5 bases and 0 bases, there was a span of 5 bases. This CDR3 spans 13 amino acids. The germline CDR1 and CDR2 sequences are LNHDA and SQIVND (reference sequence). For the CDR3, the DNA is TGTGCCAGTAGTTCTTTCTCTGGAAACACCATATATTTT. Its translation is CASSSFSGNTIYF.